This TCR beta chain was identified during a study of blood T cell repertoires in COVID-19. In the study overall: Researchers got acute and convalescent COVID-19 samples from the United States, Italy and Spain.

The CDR3 spans 18 residues. Germline V gene sequence: CDR1 SGHRS, CDR2 YFSETQ. V gave up 3 bases and J gave up 0 bases; unmatched junction bases: 9. The study recruited people aged about 18 to 90 years across roughly 23 US areas. Self-reported history from a screening survey and questionnaire set each donor's cohort. Recovery among Cohort 3 donors was established by two negative PCRs, clearance, or symptom resolution. Clones were read by immunoSEQ multiplex PCR, and TCRdb kept only the in-frame ones, dropping some. The table has about 350,000 clones, about 90% seen once. This rearrangement joins TRBV5-1 to TRBJ2-5; 12 bases map to TRBD2. Sequenced input: PBMCs or T cells enriched from blood (not recorded which). This clonotype originated in a woman in her 30s who had recovered from COVID-19. The CDR3 loop is CASSYRTSGDSYQETQYF. The DNA for the CDR3 is TGCGCCAGCAGCTACCGGACTAGCGGGGATTCGTACCAAGAGACCCAGTACTTC. Full variable domain (remainder filled in from reference TRBV5-1 and TRBJ2-5): KAGVTQTPRYLIKTRGQQVTLSCSPISGHRSVSWYQQTPGQGLQFLFEYFSETQRNKGNFPGRFSGRQFSNSRSEMNVSTLELGDSALYLCASSYRTSGDSYQETQYFGPGTRLLVL.